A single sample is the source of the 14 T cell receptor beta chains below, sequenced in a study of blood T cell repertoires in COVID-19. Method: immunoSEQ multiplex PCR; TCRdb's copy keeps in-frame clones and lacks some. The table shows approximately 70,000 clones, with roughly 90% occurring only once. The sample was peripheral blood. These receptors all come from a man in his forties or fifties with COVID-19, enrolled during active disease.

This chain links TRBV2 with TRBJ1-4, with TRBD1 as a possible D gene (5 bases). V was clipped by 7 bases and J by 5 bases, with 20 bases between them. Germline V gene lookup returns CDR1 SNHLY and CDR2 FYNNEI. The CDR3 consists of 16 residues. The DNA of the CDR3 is TGTGCCAGCAAGTCTTCCTGGGGCGGGGTGAATGAAAAACTGTTTTTT. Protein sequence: CASKSSWGGVNEKLFF.

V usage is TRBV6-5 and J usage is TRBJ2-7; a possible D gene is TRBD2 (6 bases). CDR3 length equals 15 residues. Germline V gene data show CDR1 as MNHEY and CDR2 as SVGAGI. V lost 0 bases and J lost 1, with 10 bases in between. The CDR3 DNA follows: TGTGCCAGCAGTTACTCACAGGAGGGGTCCTACGAGCAGTACTTC. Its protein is CASSYSQEGSYEQYF.

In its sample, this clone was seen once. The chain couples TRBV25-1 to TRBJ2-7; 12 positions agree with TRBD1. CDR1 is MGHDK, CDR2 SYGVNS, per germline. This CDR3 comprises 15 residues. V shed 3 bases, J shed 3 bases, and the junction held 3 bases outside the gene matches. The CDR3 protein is CASSEGQGAGYEQYF. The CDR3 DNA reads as TGTGCCAGCAGTGAGGGACAGGGGGCCGGCTACGAGCAGTACTTC.

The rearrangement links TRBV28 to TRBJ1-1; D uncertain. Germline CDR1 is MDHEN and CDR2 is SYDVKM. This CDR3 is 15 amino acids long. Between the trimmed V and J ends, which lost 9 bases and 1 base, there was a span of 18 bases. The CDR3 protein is CASLTGGLENTEAFF. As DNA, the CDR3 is TGTGCCAGTCTAACGGGAGGGTTGGAGAACACTGAAGCTTTCTTT.

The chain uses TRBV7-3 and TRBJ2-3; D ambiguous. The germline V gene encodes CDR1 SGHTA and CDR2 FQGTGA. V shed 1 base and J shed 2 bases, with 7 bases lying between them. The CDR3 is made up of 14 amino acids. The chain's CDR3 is CASSLSGVTDTQYF. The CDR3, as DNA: TGTGCCAGCAGCTTAAGCGGAGTCACAGATACGCAGTATTTT. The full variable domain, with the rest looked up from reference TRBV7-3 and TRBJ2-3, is GAGVSQTPSNKVTEKGKYVELRCDPISGHTALYWYRQSLGQGPEFLIYFQGTGAADDSGLPNDRFFAVRPEGSVSTLKIQRTERGDSAVYLCASSLSGVTDTQYFGPGTRLTVL.

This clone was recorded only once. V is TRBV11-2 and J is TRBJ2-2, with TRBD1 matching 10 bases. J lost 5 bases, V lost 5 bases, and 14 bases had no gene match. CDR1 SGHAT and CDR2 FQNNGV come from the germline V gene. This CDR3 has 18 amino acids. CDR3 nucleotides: TGTGCCAGCAGCATGCCCCAGACAGGGGGCGCAGGAACCGGGGAGCTGTTTTTT. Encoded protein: CASSMPQTGGAGTGELFF.

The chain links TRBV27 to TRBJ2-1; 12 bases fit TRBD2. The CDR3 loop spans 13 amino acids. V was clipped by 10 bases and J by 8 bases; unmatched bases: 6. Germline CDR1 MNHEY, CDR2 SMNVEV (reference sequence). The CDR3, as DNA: TGTGCCACCAAGACTAGCGGGAGCCATGAGCAGTTCTTC. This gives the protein CATKTSGSHEQFF.

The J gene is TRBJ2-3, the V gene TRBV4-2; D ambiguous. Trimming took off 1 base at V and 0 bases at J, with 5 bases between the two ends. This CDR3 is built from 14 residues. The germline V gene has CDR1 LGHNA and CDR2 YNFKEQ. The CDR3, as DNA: TGTGCCAGCAGCCAAGGGCCTAGCACAGATACGCAGTATTTT. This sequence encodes CASSQGPSTDTQYF.

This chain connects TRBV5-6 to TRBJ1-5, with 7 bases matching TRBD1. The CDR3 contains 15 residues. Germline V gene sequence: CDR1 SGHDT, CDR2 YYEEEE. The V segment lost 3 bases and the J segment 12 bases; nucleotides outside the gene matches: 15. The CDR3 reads CASSSGLTGLEIQHF. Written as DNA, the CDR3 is TGTGCCAGCAGCTCCGGATTGACAGGGCTAGAGATCCAGCATTTT.

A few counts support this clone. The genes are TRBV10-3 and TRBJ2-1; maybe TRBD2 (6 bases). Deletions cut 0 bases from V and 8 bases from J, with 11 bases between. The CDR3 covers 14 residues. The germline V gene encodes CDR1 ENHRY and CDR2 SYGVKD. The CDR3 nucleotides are TGTGCCATCAGTGAGTCGGCGGGGCTCGATGAGCAGTTCTTC. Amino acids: CAISESAGLDEQFF.

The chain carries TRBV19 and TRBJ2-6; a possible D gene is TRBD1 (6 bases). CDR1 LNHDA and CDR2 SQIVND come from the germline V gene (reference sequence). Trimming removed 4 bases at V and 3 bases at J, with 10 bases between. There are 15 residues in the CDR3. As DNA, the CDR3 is TGTGCCAGTAGTAGGCAGGGGTTTGGGGCCAACGTCCTGACTTTC. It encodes CASSRQGFGANVLTF.

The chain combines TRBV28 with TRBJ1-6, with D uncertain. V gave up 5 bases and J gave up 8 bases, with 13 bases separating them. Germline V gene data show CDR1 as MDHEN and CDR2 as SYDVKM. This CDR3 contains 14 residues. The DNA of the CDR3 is TGTGCCAGCAGTCTAGGGCGGGTCCATTCACCCCTCCACTTT. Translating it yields CASSLGRVHSPLHF.

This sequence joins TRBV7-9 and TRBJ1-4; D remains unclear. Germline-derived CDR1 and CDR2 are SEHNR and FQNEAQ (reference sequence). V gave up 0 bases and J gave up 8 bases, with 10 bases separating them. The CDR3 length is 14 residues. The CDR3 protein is CASSLAGRTEKLFF. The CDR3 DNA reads TGTGCCAGCAGCTTAGCAGGGAGAACCGAAAAACTGTTTTTT. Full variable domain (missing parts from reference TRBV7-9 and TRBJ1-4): DTGVSQNPRHKITKRGQNVTFRCDPISEHNRLYWYRQTLGQGPEFLTYFQNEAQLEKSRLLSDRFSAERPKGSFSTLEIQRTEQGDSAMYLCASSLAGRTEKLFFGSGTQLSVL.

The chain's CDR3 is CAISVGGYRSSYEQYV. CDR3 DNA: TGTGCCATCAGTGTTGGGGGCTACCGAAGCTCCTACGAGCAGTACGTC. V usage is TRBV10-3 and J usage is TRBJ2-7, with D possibly matching TRBD1 (6 bases). CDR3 length equals 16 residues. Trimming left V 4 bases short and J 0 bases short, with 16 bases between. CDR1 ENHRY and CDR2 SYGVKD come from the germline V gene.